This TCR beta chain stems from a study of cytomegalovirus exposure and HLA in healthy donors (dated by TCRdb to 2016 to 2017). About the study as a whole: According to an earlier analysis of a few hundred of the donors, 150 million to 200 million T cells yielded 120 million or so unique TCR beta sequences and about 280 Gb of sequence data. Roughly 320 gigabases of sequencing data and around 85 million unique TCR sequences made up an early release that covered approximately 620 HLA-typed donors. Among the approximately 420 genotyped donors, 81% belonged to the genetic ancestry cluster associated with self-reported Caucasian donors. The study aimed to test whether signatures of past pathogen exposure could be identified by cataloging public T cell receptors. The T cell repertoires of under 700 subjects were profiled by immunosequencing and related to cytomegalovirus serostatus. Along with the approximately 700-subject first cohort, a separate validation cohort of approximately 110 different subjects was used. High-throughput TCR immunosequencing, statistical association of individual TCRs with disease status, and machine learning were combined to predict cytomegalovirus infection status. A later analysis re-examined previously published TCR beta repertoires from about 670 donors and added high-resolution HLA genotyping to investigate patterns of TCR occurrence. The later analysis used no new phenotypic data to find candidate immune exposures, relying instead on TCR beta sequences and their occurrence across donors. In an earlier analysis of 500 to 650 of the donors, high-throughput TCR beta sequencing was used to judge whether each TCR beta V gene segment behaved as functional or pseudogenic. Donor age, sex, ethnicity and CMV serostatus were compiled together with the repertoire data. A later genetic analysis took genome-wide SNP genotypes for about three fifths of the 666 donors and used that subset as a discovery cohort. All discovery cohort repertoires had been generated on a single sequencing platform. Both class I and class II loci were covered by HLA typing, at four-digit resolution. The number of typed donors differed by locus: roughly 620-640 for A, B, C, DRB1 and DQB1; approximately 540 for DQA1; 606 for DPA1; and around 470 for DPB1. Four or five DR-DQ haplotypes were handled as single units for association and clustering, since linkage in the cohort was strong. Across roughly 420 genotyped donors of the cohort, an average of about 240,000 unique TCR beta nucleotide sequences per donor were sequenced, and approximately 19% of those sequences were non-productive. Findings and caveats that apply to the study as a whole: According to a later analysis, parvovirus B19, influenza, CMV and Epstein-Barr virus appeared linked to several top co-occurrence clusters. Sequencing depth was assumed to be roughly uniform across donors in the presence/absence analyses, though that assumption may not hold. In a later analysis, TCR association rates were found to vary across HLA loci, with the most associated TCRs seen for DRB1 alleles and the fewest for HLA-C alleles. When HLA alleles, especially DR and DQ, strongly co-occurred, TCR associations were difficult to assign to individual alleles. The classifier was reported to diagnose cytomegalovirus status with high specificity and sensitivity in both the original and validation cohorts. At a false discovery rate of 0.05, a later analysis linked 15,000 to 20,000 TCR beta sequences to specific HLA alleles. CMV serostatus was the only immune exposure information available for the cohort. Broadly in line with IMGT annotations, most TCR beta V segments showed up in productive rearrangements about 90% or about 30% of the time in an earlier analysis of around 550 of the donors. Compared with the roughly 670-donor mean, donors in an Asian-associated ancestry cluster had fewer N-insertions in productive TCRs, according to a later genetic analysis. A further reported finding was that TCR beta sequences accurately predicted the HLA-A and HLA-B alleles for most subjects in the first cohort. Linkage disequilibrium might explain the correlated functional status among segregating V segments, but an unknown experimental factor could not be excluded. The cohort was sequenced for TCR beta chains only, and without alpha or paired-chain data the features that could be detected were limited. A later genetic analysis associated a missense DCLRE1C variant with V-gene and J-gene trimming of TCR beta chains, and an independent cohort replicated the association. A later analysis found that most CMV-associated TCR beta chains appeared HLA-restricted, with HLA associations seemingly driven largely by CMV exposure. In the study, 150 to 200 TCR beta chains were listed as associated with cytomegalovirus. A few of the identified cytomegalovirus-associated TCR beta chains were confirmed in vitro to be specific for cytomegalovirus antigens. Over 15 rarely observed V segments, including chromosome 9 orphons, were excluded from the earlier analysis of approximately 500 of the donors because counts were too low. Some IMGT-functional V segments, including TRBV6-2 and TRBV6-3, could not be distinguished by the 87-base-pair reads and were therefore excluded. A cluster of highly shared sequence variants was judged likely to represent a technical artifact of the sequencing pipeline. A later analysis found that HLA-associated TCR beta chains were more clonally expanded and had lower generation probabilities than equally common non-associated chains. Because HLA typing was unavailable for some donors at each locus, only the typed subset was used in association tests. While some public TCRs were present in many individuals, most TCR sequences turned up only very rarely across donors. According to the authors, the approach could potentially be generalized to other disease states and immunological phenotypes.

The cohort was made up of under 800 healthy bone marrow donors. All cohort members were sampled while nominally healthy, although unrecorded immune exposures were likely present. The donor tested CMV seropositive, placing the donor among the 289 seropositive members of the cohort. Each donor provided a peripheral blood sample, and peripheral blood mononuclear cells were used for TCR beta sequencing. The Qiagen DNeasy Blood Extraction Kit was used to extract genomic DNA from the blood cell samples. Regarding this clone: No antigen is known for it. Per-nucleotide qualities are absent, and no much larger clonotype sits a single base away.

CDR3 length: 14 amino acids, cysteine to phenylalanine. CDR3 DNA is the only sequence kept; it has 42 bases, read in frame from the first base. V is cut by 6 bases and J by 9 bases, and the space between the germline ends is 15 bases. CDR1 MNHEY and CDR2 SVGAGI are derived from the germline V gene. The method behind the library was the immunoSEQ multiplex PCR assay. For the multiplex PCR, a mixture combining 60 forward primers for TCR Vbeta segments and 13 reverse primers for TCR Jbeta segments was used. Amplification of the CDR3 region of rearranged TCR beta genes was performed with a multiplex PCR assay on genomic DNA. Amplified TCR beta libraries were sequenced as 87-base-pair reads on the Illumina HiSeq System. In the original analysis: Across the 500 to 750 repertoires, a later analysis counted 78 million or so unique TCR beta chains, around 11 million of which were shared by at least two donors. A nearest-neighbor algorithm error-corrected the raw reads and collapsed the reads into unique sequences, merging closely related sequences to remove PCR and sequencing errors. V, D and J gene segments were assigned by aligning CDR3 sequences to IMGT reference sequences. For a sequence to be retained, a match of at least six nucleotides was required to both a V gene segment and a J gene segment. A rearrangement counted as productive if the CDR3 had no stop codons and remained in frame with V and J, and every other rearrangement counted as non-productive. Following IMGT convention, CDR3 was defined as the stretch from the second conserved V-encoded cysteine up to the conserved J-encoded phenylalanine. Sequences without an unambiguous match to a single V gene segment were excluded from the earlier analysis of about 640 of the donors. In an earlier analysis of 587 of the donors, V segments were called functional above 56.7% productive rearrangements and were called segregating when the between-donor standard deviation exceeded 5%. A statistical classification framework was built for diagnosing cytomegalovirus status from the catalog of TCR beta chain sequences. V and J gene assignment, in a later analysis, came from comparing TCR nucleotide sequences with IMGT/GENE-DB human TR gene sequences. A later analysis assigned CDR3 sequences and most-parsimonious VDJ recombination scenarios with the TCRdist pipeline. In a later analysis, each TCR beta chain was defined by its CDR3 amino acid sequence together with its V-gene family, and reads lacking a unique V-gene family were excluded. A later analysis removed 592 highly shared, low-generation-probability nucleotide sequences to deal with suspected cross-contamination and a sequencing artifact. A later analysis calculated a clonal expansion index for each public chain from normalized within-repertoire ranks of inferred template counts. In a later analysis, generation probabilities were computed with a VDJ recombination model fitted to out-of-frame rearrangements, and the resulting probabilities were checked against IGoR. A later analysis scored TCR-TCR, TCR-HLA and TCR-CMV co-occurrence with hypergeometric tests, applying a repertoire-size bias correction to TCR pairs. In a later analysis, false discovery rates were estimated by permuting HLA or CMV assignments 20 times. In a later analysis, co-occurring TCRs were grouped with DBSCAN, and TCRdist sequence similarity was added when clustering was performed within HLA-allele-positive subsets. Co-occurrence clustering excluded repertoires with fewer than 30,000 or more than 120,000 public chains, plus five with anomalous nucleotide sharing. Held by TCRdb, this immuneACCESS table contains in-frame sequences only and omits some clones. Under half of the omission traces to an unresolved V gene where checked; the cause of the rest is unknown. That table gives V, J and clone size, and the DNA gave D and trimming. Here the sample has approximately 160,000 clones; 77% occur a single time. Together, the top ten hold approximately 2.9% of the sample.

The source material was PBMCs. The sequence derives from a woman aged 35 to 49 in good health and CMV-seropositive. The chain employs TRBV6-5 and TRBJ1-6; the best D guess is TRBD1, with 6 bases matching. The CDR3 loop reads CASSPPGGASPLHF. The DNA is TGTGCCAGCAGCCCGCCGGGGGGGGCTTCACCCCTCCACTTT.